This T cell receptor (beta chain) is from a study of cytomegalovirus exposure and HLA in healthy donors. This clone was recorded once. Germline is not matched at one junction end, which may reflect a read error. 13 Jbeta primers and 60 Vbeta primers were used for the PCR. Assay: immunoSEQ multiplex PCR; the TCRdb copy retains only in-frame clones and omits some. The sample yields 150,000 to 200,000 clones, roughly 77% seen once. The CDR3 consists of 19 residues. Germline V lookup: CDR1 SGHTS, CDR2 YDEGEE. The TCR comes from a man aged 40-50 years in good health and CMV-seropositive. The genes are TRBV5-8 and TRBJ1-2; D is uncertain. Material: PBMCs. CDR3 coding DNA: TGCGCCAGCAGCCCGACCACTCCTAGTTTTAAACCGGGGTTCTATGGCTACACCTTC. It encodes CASSPTTPSFKPGFYGYTF. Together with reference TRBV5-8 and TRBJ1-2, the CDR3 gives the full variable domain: EAGVTQSPTHLIKTRGQQATLRCSPISGHTSVYWYQQALGLGLQFLLWYDEGEERNRGNFPPRFSGRQFPNYSSELNVNALELEDSALYLCASSPTTPSFKPGFYGYTFGSGTRLTVV.